Listed below are T cell receptor beta chains from one sample, sequenced in a study of CD8 T cells in ankylosing spondylitis. MiXCR, run by TCRdb on the 5' RACE reads, gives a single entry per CDR3 protein. Seen here are about 250,000 distinct CDR3 sequences, about 10% observed once, and the top ten hold 2.6%. Sequenced input: blood, either unsorted or a sorted T cell fraction (not recorded which). These receptors all stem from a male donor with ankylosing spondylitis or in good health (not recorded which). Each CDR3 is given with its conserved first and last residue. Each record gives: clone size, CDR3 length, D gene, V gene, J gene, CDR3 protein, CDR3 DNA. A D gene is named only where the DNA matches it firmly. Clone size is given for some rows only: seen once, a few or many times, or a class if the clone is expanded.

clone_size: many; cdr3_length: 16; d_call: TRBD2; v_call: TRBV6-2/TRBV6-3; j_call: TRBJ2-1; cdr3_aa: CASTSQGTSAYNEQFF; cdr3_nt: TGTGCCAGCACCTCCCAGGGGACTAGCGCCTACAATGAGCAGTTCTTC
clone_size: many; cdr3_length: 10; d_call: -; v_call: TRBV20-1; j_call: TRBJ2-3; cdr3_aa: CSAGEDTQYF; cdr3_nt: TGCAGTGCTGGCGAAGATACGCAGTATTTT
clone_size: many; cdr3_length: 10; d_call: -; v_call: TRBV4-1; j_call: TRBJ1-4; cdr3_aa: CASSEEKLFF; cdr3_nt: TGCGCCAGCAGCGAAGAAAAACTGTTTTTT
clone_size: many; cdr3_length: 15; d_call: TRBD1; v_call: TRBV9; j_call: TRBJ1-1; cdr3_aa: CASSEGATGGTEAFF; cdr3_nt: TGTGCCAGCAGCGAGGGGGCTACCGGGGGCACTGAAGCTTTCTTT
clone_size: few; cdr3_length: 14; d_call: -; v_call: TRBV7-2; j_call: TRBJ1-2; cdr3_aa: CASSLGWRGNGYTF; cdr3_nt: TGTGCCAGCAGCTTAGGTTGGCGAGGCAATGGCTACACCTTC
clone_size: few; cdr3_length: 15; d_call: -; v_call: TRBV7-2; j_call: TRBJ2-5; cdr3_aa: CASSLMMVRGETQYF; cdr3_nt: TGTGCCAGCAGCTTAATGATGGTCAGGGGAGAGACCCAGTACTTC
clone_size: few; cdr3_length: 16; d_call: TRBD1; v_call: TRBV7-9; j_call: TRBJ2-7; cdr3_aa: CASSSISGTESYEQYF; cdr3_nt: TGTGCCAGCAGCTCCATTTCCGGGACAGAGTCCTACGAGCAGTACTTC
clone_size: many; cdr3_length: 15; d_call: -; v_call: TRBV7-9; j_call: TRBJ2-2; cdr3_aa: CASSFGFGGAGELFF; cdr3_nt: TGTGCCAGCAGCTTCGGGTTTGGCGGGGCCGGGGAGCTGTTTTTT
clone_size: many; cdr3_length: 13; d_call: -; v_call: TRBV9; j_call: TRBJ1-5; cdr3_aa: CASSISGDQPQHF; cdr3_nt: TGTGCCAGCAGCATATCAGGGGATCAGCCCCAGCATTTT
clone_size: many; cdr3_length: 14; d_call: TRBD1; v_call: TRBV20-1; j_call: TRBJ2-5; cdr3_aa: CSASQTGGQETQYF; cdr3_nt: TGCAGTGCTAGTCAAACAGGGGGCCAAGAGACCCAGTACTTC
clone_size: many; cdr3_length: 13; d_call: -; v_call: TRBV10-3; j_call: TRBJ1-2; cdr3_aa: CAISEAREGGYTF; cdr3_nt: TGTGCCATCAGTGAAGCCAGGGAAGGGGGCTACACCTTC
clone_size: -; cdr3_length: 16; d_call: TRBD1; v_call: TRBV4-2; j_call: TRBJ1-5; cdr3_aa: CASSQLGQGEDQPQHF; cdr3_nt: TGTGCCAGCAGCCAATTGGGACAGGGGGAAGACCAGCCCCAGCATTTT
clone_size: -; cdr3_length: 14; d_call: -; v_call: TRBV11-2; j_call: TRBJ2-3; cdr3_aa: CASSLDGVADTQYF; cdr3_nt: TGTGCCAGCAGCTTAGATGGGGTGGCAGATACGCAGTATTTT
clone_size: -; cdr3_length: 14; d_call: TRBD2; v_call: TRBV7-2; j_call: TRBJ2-7; cdr3_aa: CASSLASGNHEQYF; cdr3_nt: TGTGCCAGCAGCTTAGCCAGCGGGAATCACGAGCAGTACTTC
clone_size: few; cdr3_length: 12; d_call: -; v_call: TRBV6-1; j_call: TRBJ2-5; cdr3_aa: CASSESEETQYF; cdr3_nt: TGTGCCAGCAGTGAGAGCGAAGAGACCCAGTACTTC
clone_size: -; cdr3_length: 14; d_call: TRBD1; v_call: TRBV2; j_call: TRBJ1-5; cdr3_aa: CASRETGVNQPQHF; cdr3_nt: TGTGCCAGCAGAGAAACAGGGGTCAATCAGCCCCAGCATTTT
clone_size: many; cdr3_length: 13; d_call: -; v_call: TRBV2; j_call: TRBJ2-2; cdr3_aa: CASRGANTGELFF; cdr3_nt: TGTGCCAGCAGGGGCGCGAACACCGGGGAGCTGTTTTTT
clone_size: few; cdr3_length: 12; d_call: -; v_call: TRBV6-6; j_call: TRBJ2-5; cdr3_aa: CASSAFGETQYF; cdr3_nt: TGTGCCAGCAGCGCCTTCGGGGAGACCCAGTACTTC
clone_size: many; cdr3_length: 16; d_call: TRBD2; v_call: TRBV5-1; j_call: TRBJ2-1; cdr3_aa: CASSLERGAPYNEQFF; cdr3_nt: TGCGCCAGCAGCTTGGAGCGGGGGGCCCCCTACAATGAGCAGTTCTTC
clone_size: many; cdr3_length: 12; d_call: TRBD1; v_call: TRBV30; j_call: TRBJ2-5; cdr3_aa: CAGDTGVETQYF; cdr3_nt: TGTGCCGGGGATACAGGGGTAGAGACCCAGTACTTC
clone_size: many; cdr3_length: 14; d_call: -; v_call: TRBV5-1; j_call: TRBJ2-3; cdr3_aa: CASSLGSGQDTQYF; cdr3_nt: TGCGCCAGCAGCTTAGGGTCAGGGCAGGATACGCAGTATTTT
clone_size: -; cdr3_length: 20; d_call: -; v_call: TRBV5-1; j_call: TRBJ2-4; cdr3_aa: CASSFDVFGQSSPGKNIQYF; cdr3_nt: TGCGCCAGCAGCTTTGACGTATTCGGACAGTCCTCTCCTGGCAAAAACATTCAGTACTTC
clone_size: few; cdr3_length: 14; d_call: -; v_call: TRBV18; j_call: TRBJ2-1; cdr3_aa: CASSTEQEIGEQFF; cdr3_nt: TGTGCCAGCTCAACAGAACAGGAGATTGGTGAGCAGTTCTTC
clone_size: many; cdr3_length: 17; d_call: TRBD2; v_call: TRBV13; j_call: TRBJ2-1; cdr3_aa: CASSLTSGGHSYNEQFF; cdr3_nt: TGTGCCAGCAGCTTAACTAGCGGGGGACATTCCTACAATGAGCAGTTCTTC
clone_size: many; cdr3_length: 16; d_call: -; v_call: TRBV21-1; j_call: TRBJ2-2; cdr3_aa: CASSKEGGHRTGELFF; cdr3_nt: TGTGCCAGCAGCAAAGAGGGGGGGCATCGCACCGGGGAGCTGTTTTTT
clone_size: -; cdr3_length: 16; d_call: TRBD2; v_call: TRBV30; j_call: TRBJ2-7; cdr3_aa: CAWSGRTSGMIYEQYF; cdr3_nt: TGTGCCTGGAGTGGCCGGACTAGCGGGATGATCTACGAGCAGTACTTC
clone_size: many; cdr3_length: 12; d_call: TRBD2; v_call: TRBV10-2; j_call: TRBJ2-7; cdr3_aa: CASSLAGSAQYF; cdr3_nt: TGCGCCAGCAGCCTAGCGGGGTCCGCGCAGTACTTC
clone_size: many; cdr3_length: 14; d_call: -; v_call: TRBV4-1; j_call: TRBJ2-1; cdr3_aa: CASSQERGLDEQFF; cdr3_nt: TGCGCCAGCAGCCAAGAAAGGGGACTCGATGAGCAGTTCTTC
clone_size: -; cdr3_length: 15; d_call: TRBD1; v_call: TRBV7-6; j_call: TRBJ2-2; cdr3_aa: CASSFGTGDTGELFF; cdr3_nt: TGTGCCAGCAGCTTCGGGACAGGGGACACCGGGGAGCTGTTTTTT
clone_size: few; cdr3_length: 13; d_call: TRBD1; v_call: TRBV7-6; j_call: TRBJ2-3; cdr3_aa: CASGGPDRDTQYF; cdr3_nt: TGTGCCAGCGGCGGACCGGACAGGGATACGCAGTATTTT
clone_size: few; cdr3_length: 15; d_call: TRBD1; v_call: TRBV4-2; j_call: TRBJ2-2; cdr3_aa: CASSPRTGATGELFF; cdr3_nt: TGTGCCAGCAGCCCAAGGACAGGGGCCACCGGGGAGCTGTTTTTT
clone_size: few; cdr3_length: 14; d_call: -; v_call: TRBV30; j_call: TRBJ1-4; cdr3_aa: CAWSLWESDEKLFF; cdr3_nt: TGTGCCTGGAGCCTATGGGAATCCGACGAAAAACTGTTTTTT
clone_size: many; cdr3_length: 13; d_call: -; v_call: TRBV20-1; j_call: TRBJ2-3; cdr3_aa: CSAPDLSGDTQYF; cdr3_nt: TGCAGTGCCCCCGACCTTAGTGGGGATACGCAGTATTTT
clone_size: -; cdr3_length: 15; d_call: -; v_call: TRBV30; j_call: TRBJ1-6; cdr3_aa: CAWSVQDTENSPLHF; cdr3_nt: TGTGCCTGGAGTGTACAGGACACGGAAAATTCACCCCTCCACTTT
clone_size: -; cdr3_length: 12; d_call: -; v_call: TRBV12-3/TRBV12-4; j_call: TRBJ1-2; cdr3_aa: CASSLRLTGYTF; cdr3_nt: TGTGCCAGCAGTTTACGGCTAACGGGCTACACCTTC
clone_size: few; cdr3_length: 13; d_call: -; v_call: TRBV20-1; j_call: TRBJ2-3; cdr3_aa: CSSAPRGADTQYF; cdr3_nt: TGCAGTTCCGCTCCTCGGGGCGCAGATACGCAGTATTTT
clone_size: -; cdr3_length: 13; d_call: TRBD1; v_call: TRBV13; j_call: TRBJ2-4; cdr3_aa: CASSSGQGVIQYF; cdr3_nt: TGTGCCAGCAGCTCGGGACAGGGTGTCATTCAGTACTTC
clone_size: many; cdr3_length: 15; d_call: TRBD1; v_call: TRBV27; j_call: TRBJ1-2; cdr3_aa: CASSPYGTGGYGYTF; cdr3_nt: TGTGCCAGCAGCCCCTACGGGACAGGGGGCTATGGCTACACCTTC
clone_size: many; cdr3_length: 13; d_call: TRBD1; v_call: TRBV20-1; j_call: TRBJ1-5; cdr3_aa: CSARAGTGEPQHF; cdr3_nt: TGCAGTGCTAGAGCCGGGACAGGGGAGCCCCAGCATTTT
clone_size: many; cdr3_length: 13; d_call: -; v_call: TRBV20-1; j_call: TRBJ1-1; cdr3_aa: CSAPPLMNTEAFF; cdr3_nt: TGCAGTGCTCCCCCCCTCATGAACACTGAAGCTTTCTTT
clone_size: many; cdr3_length: 14; d_call: TRBD1; v_call: TRBV29-1; j_call: TRBJ2-2; cdr3_aa: CSVKTGTNTGELFF; cdr3_nt: TGCAGCGTCAAGACAGGGACGAACACCGGGGAGCTGTTTTTT